These 20 T cell receptor beta chains were all obtained from the same sample, sequenced in a study of OX40 agonist ivuxolimab in advanced cancers. Sequencing used immunoSEQ multiplex PCR; TCRdb keeps in-frame clones, though not all of them. The sample consists of some 40,000 clones, roughly 85% of them appearing once. The sequencing here drew on CD4+ or CD8+ T cells sorted from blood, taken in a trial of the OX40 agonist ivuxolimab. These receptors originate from an adult with an advanced solid tumor such as melanoma, head and neck, liver or kidney cancer.

The chain combines TRBV6-5 with TRBJ2-1; the D call may be TRBD1 or TRBD2 (5 bases each). CDR1 is MNHEY and CDR2 is SVGAGI in the germline V gene. The V and J ends lost 2 bases and 7 bases respectively, with 12 bases between them. The CDR3 consists of 14 residues. CDR3 sequence reads: CASSYGGRGNEQFF. CDR3 nucleotide sequence: TGTGCCAGCAGTTACGGGGGTAGGGGTAATGAGCAGTTCTTC.

The V and J genes are TRBV13 and TRBJ2-1, with TRBD2 as a possible D gene (6 bases). The germline CDR1 and CDR2 sequences are PRHDT and FYEKMQ (reference sequence). Trimming shortened V by 6 bases and J by 4 bases, and 16 bases separated the two germline ends. This CDR3 spans 15 amino acids. The CDR3 here is CASRAGSWGYNEQFF. CDR3 bases: TGTGCCAGCAGGGCCGGGAGCTGGGGATACAATGAGCAGTTCTTC.

This clone appeared a few times. The genes are TRBV30 and TRBJ1-1, with no clear D. Looked up from germline, CDR1 is GTSNPN and CDR2 is SVGIG (reference sequence). This CDR3 is 14 amino acids long. The V end was cut by 2 bases, the J end by 1 base, with 11 bases between. The CDR3 coding sequence is TGTGCCTGGAGTCGGGTCTCGGGGAACACTGAAGCTTTCTTT. As protein: CAWSRVSGNTEAFF. The whole variable domain, filled in from reference TRBV30 and TRBJ1-1, reads SQTIHQWPATLVQPVGSPLSLECTVEGTSNPNLYWYRQAAGRGLQLLFYSVGIGQISSEVPQNLSASRPQDRQFILSSKKLLLSDSGFYLCAWSRVSGNTEAFFGQGTRLTVV.

The chain links TRBV6-6 to TRBJ1-1, with D hard to call. Germline loops: CDR1 MNHNY, CDR2 SVGAGI (reference sequence). The CDR3 runs 11 residues. V was trimmed by 2 bases and J by 4 bases, leaving 2 bases between them. CDR3 nucleotide sequence: TGTGCCAGCAGTTACGGCACTGAAGCTTTCTTT. It yields the protein CASSYGTEAFF.

The chain links TRBV9 to TRBJ2-1; either TRBD1 or TRBD2 may fit D (5 bases each). V was trimmed by 0 bases and J by 3 bases, leaving 10 bases between them. The CDR3 contains 15 residues. Germline V gene sequence: CDR1 SGDLS, CDR2 YYNGEE. The CDR3 DNA sequence: TGTGCCAGCAGCGTAGACGGGGCCCTCTACAATGAGCAGTTCTTC. It specifies CASSVDGALYNEQFF.

The chain employs TRBV29-1 and TRBJ2-5; TRBD2 matches 9 bases. Looked up from germline, CDR1 is SQVTM and CDR2 is ANQGSEA. CDR3 length: 15 amino acids. J gave up 0 bases and V 3 bases, and 5 bases lay outside the gene matches. The CDR3 region is CSVERGGAHQETQYF. DNA for the CDR3: TGCAGCGTTGAGCGGGGGGGGGCCCACCAAGAGACCCAGTACTTC.

V gene TRBV27 combines with J gene TRBJ1-2; D remains unclear. The V end was cut by 6 bases, the J end by 1 base, with 9 bases between. CDR1 is MNHEY and CDR2 is SMNVEV in the germline V gene (reference sequence). The CDR3 is 13 amino acids. For the CDR3, the DNA is TGTGCCAGCAGGATGGGCAGTAACTATGGCTACACCTTC. This gives the protein CASRMGSNYGYTF.

The chain recombines TRBV19 with TRBJ1-2; 8 bases are shared with TRBD1. Germline V lookup: CDR1 LNHDA, CDR2 SQIVND (reference sequence). Germline trimming cut 5 bases from V and 4 bases from J; bases unmatched to any gene: 6. There are 14 residues in the CDR3. CDR3 coding DNA: TGTGCCAGTAGTGCCGACAGGGGCCTCTATGGCTACACCTTC. Its protein product is CASSADRGLYGYTF.

V usage is TRBV6-5 and J usage is TRBJ1-5; 7 bases are a match to TRBD1. The CDR3 sequence is 15 residues long. V shed 6 bases, J shed 5 bases, and the junction held 10 bases outside the gene matches. Germline values: CDR1 MNHEY, CDR2 SVGAGI. For the CDR3, the DNA is TGTGCCAGCAGCGACCGGGACAGTGGGTATCAGCCCCAGCATTTT. Residues: CASSDRDSGYQPQHF.

The V gene is TRBV5-8, the J gene TRBJ2-7, with TRBD2 as a possible D gene (6 bases). CDR1 and CDR2 (germline): SGHTS, YDEGEE. The CDR3 has 13 residues. V dropped 8 bases and J dropped 0 bases, with 12 bases sitting between them. CDR3 sequence reads: CARSRRGSYEQYF. The CDR3, as DNA: TGTGCCAGGTCAAGGCGGGGCTCCTACGAGCAGTACTTC.

This chain connects TRBV5-5 to TRBJ1-4; tentatively, D is TRBD1 (5 bases). CDR1 is SGHKS, CDR2 YYEKEE, per germline (reference sequence). V was shortened by 1 base and J by 0 bases, with 22 bases between the two germline ends. This CDR3 region has 20 residues. CDR3 sequence reads: CASSLILVAGTDTTNEKLFF. DNA of the CDR3: TGTGCCAGCAGCTTGATTTTGGTAGCCGGGACGGATACAACTAATGAAAAACTGTTTTTT. Based on the CDR3 plus reference TRBV5-5 and TRBJ1-4, the full variable domain is DAGVTQSPTHLIKTRGQQVTLRCSPISGHKSVSWYQQVLGQGPQFIFQYYEKEERGRGNFPDRFSARQFPNYSSELNVNALLLGDSALYLCASSLILVAGTDTTNEKLFFGSGTQLSVL.

Remarks on this clone: Other DNA sequences in this sample translate to the same CDR3. The genes are TRBV5-6 and TRBJ1-2; 7 nucleotides line up with TRBD1. Germline V gene data show CDR1 as SGHDT and CDR2 as YYEEEE. V gave up 6 bases and J gave up 0 bases; unmatched junction bases: 14. The CDR3 sequence is 17 residues long. CDR3 DNA sequence: TGTGCCAGCACACTGGACAGGTCGATCATAACTAACTATGGCTACACCTTC. This codes for CASTLDRSIITNYGYTF.

This clone was counted a few times. The chain is built from TRBV10-3 and TRBJ2-5; the match to TRBD1 covers 8 bases. The CDR3 extends over 14 amino acids. Germline trimming cut 7 bases from V and 5 bases from J; bases unmatched to any gene: 9. Germline values: CDR1 ENHRY, CDR2 SYGVKD. The CDR3 loop is CAIKTPGGKETQYF. The CDR3 coding sequence is TGTGCCATCAAAACTCCAGGGGGCAAGGAGACCCAGTACTTC.

The V call is TRBV7-8, the J call TRBJ2-7; D is tentatively TRBD1 or TRBD2 (5 bases each). The CDR3 covers 15 residues. Trimming took off 5 bases at V and 5 bases at J, with 19 bases between the two ends. Germline CDR1 reads SGHVS; CDR2 reads FQNEAQ. CDR3 loop: CASSVNSWDRDEQYF. In DNA, the CDR3 is TGTGCCAGCAGCGTAAACAGCTGGGACCGGGACGAGCAGTACTTC.

The chain couples TRBV13 to TRBJ2-2; D is possibly TRBD1 (6 bases). The CDR3 loop spans 12 amino acids. Trimming pared 9 bases from V and 3 bases from J, leaving 8 bases between. Germline V lookup: CDR1 PRHDT, CDR2 FYEKMQ (reference sequence). The CDR3 is CASPGDTGELFF. CDR3 bases: TGTGCCAGTCCAGGGGACACCGGGGAGCTGTTTTTT.

The chain employs TRBV6-6 and TRBJ2-1; 7 bases line up with TRBD1. CDR3 size: 13 residues. Trimming cost V 1 base and J 9 bases; bases outside gene matches: 3. The V gene's germline CDR1 is MNHNY and CDR2 SVGAGI (reference sequence). The CDR3 nucleotides are TGTGCCAGCAGTTACTTCGGACAGGCTGAGCAGTTCTTC. As protein: CASSYFGQAEQFF.

This chain joins TRBV6-5 and TRBJ2-2; 7 positions agree with TRBD2. The germline CDR1 and CDR2 sequences are MNHEY and SVGAGI. CDR3 size: 14 residues. Trimming at V came to 7 bases and at J to 2 bases, leaving 4 bases not matched to a gene. CDR3 nucleotides: TGTGCCAGCAATCCTAGCGGCAACACCGGGGAGCTGTTTTTT. This translates into CASNPSGNTGELFF.

This chain uses TRBV9 with TRBJ1-2, with a tentative D call TRBD1 (5 bases). V dropped 0 bases and J dropped 3 bases, with 9 bases sitting between them. Germline V lookup: CDR1 SGDLS, CDR2 YYNGEE. CDR3 length: 14 amino acids. The CDR3 spells CASSVGGGDYGYTF. CDR3 nucleotide sequence: TGTGCCAGCAGCGTAGGGGGCGGCGACTATGGCTACACCTTC.

This clone was seen repeatedly, ten times or more. The sample holds other DNA sequences that translate to the same CDR3. The chain recombines TRBV7-9 with TRBJ2-7; D is unclear. The V end lost 6 bases, the J end lost 5 bases, and 11 bases lay between the germline ends. Germline CDR1 SEHNR, CDR2 FQNEAQ (reference sequence). The CDR3 runs to 12 residues. The CDR3 protein is CASSGLRDEQYF. CDR3 nucleotides: TGTGCCAGCAGTGGGCTAAGGGACGAGCAGTACTTC.

DNA of the CDR3: TGTGCCAGCAGCTACAGGACAGCCATGAACACTGAAGCTTTCTTT. Translation: CASSYRTAMNTEAFF. The rearrangement uses TRBV5-4 and TRBJ1-1, with D tentatively TRBD1 (6 bases). The CDR3 consists of 15 residues. Trimming left V 3 bases short and J 0 bases short, with 12 bases between. Germline V lookup: CDR1 SGHNT, CDR2 YYREEE (reference sequence). The full variable domain, its missing parts supplied by reference TRBV5-4 and TRBJ1-1, is ETGVTQSPTHLIKTRGQQVTLRCSSQSGHNTVSWYQQALGQGPQFIFQYYREEENGRGNFPPRFSGLQFPNYSSELNVNALELDDSALYLCASSYRTAMNTEAFFGQGTRLTVV.